Listed here are 13 T cell receptor beta chains from one sample, sequenced in a study of cytomegalovirus exposure and HLA in healthy donors. Primers included in the PCR were 60 Vbeta and 13 Jbeta primers. Using immunoSEQ multiplex PCR, the repertoire was profiled, and TCRdb retains in-frame clones only, with some absent. The data contain some 160,000 clones, roughly 85% of them singletons. Specimen: PBMCs. These receptors came from a middle-aged woman in good health and CMV-seronegative.

This clone was seen a handful of times. The chain combines TRBV30 with TRBJ1-1; D unclear. This CDR3 spans 11 amino acids. Germline V gene data show CDR1 as GTSNPN and CDR2 as SVGIG (reference sequence). Trimming stripped 3 bases from V and 10 bases from J, with 12 bases between. CDR3 region: CAWSLLRGAFF. The CDR3 bases are TGTGCCTGGAGCCTCCTCCGGGGAGCTTTCTTT.

The chain uses TRBV9 and TRBJ1-3; the D gene is possibly TRBD1 (6 bases). There are 15 residues in the CDR3. From germline, CDR1 is SGDLS and CDR2 YYNGEE. The ends were cut back, 4 bases at V and 0 bases at J, with 11 bases in the middle. The CDR3 loop reads CASSPRTVSGNTIYF. The CDR3 nucleotides are TGTGCCAGCAGCCCCAGGACAGTCTCTGGAAACACCATATATTTT. The full variable domain, its missing parts supplied by reference TRBV9 and TRBJ1-3, is DSGVTQTPKHLITATGQRVTLRCSPRSGDLSVYWYQQSLDQGLQFLIQYYNGEERAKGNILERFSAQQFPDLHSELNLSSLELGDSALYFCASSPRTVSGNTIYFGEGSWLTVV.

The chain combines TRBV7-3 with TRBJ2-3, with D perhaps matching TRBD1 (5 bases). Trimming took off 4 bases at V and 0 bases at J, with 8 bases between the two ends. This CDR3 spans 14 amino acids. The germline gives CDR1 SGHTA, CDR2 FQGTGA. The CDR3 bases are TGTGCCAGCAGCTCCACAGGTAGCACAGATACGCAGTATTTT. Translated: CASSSTGSTDTQYF.

This sequence joins TRBV7-8 and TRBJ1-1; D is ambiguous. The CDR3 covers 14 residues. Germline assignment: CDR1 SGHVS and CDR2 FQNEAQ. The germline V and J ends were trimmed by 5 bases and 6 bases, with 16 bases remaining between them. As DNA, the CDR3 is TGTGCCAGCAGCCCGCCCCGACTCCCCCCTGAAGCTTTCTTT. This gives the protein CASSPPRLPPEAFF.

V usage is TRBV2 and J usage is TRBJ2-1; TRBD2 matches at 10 bases. The CDR3 consists of 16 residues. Unmatched junction bases numbered 2, after V lost 3 bases and J lost 0 bases. Germline V gene sequence: CDR1 SNHLY, CDR2 FYNNEI. The chain's CDR3 is CASSDQRGGSYNEQFF. The DNA of the CDR3 is TGTGCCAGCAGTGACCAGCGGGGGGGCTCCTACAATGAGCAGTTCTTC.

This chain connects TRBV27 to TRBJ2-1, with TRBD2 matching 12 bases. This CDR3 is built from 13 residues. Germline V lookup: CDR1 MNHEY, CDR2 SMNVEV (reference sequence). V shed 5 bases and J 15 bases; nucleotides not matched to a gene: 8. CDR3 sequence: CASSPTSGRLRFF. As DNA, the CDR3 is TGTGCCAGCAGTCCGACTAGCGGGAGATTACGGTTCTTC.

The chain carries TRBV7-2 and TRBJ2-7; possible D gene TRBD1, 6 bases. Trimming stripped 11 bases from V and 2 bases from J, with 13 bases between. CDR3 length: 12 amino acids. CDR1 SGHTA and CDR2 FQGNSA come from the germline V gene. The CDR3 coding sequence is TGTGCCCCCGCGGACAGAACCTACGAGCAGTACTTC. It encodes CAPADRTYEQYF.

V usage is TRBV5-1 and J usage is TRBJ1-6, with TRBD1 identical over 8 bases. Unmatched junction bases numbered 7, after V lost 1 base and J lost 10 bases. This CDR3 region has 15 residues. Germline CDR1 SGHRS, CDR2 YFSETQ. CDR3: CASSLSGQGRSPLHF. The CDR3 DNA sequence: TGCGCCAGCAGCTTGTCTGGACAGGGAAGATCACCCCTCCACTTT.

V and J are TRBV27 and TRBJ2-3; 9 positions match TRBD2. Germline V CDR1 and CDR2: MNHEY, SMNVEV (reference sequence). The CDR3 totals 15 residues. Trimming removed 3 bases from V and 2 bases from J; junction bases left unmatched: 3. CDR3 amino acids: CASSFPGLATDTQYF. CDR3 in DNA: TGTGCCAGCAGTTTCCCGGGACTAGCCACAGATACGCAGTATTTT.

This rearrangement joins TRBV6-6 to TRBJ2-7, with D perhaps matching TRBD2 (6 bases). The V end lost 7 bases, the J end lost 5 bases, and 21 bases lay between the germline ends. This CDR3 has 15 amino acids. The germline CDR1 and CDR2 sequences are MNHNY and SVGAGI (reference sequence). For the CDR3, the DNA is TGTGCCAGCACTATAGGCCCCTTCACGGGGGACGAGCAGTACTTC. Translating gives CASTIGPFTGDEQYF.

V and J are TRBV11-2 and TRBJ1-2; the match to TRBD1 covers 8 bases. There are 15 residues in the CDR3. V dropped 1 base and J dropped 5; count of bases not matched to a gene: 6. Germline-derived CDR1 and CDR2 are SGHAT and FQNNGV. In DNA, the CDR3 is TGTGCCAGCAGCTTAGCTGGCAGGGGGCATTATGGCTACACCTTC. Translated: CASSLAGRGHYGYTF.

The CDR3 DNA is TGTGCCAGCAGAGACCACAGGTCAACTAATGAAAAACTGTTTTTT. Amino acids: CASRDHRSTNEKLFF. The chain combines TRBV4-2 with TRBJ1-4; D is possibly TRBD1 (5 bases). The V end was cut by 6 bases, the J end by 0 bases, with 11 bases between. The length of the CDR3 is 15 residues. The V gene's germline CDR1 is LGHNA and CDR2 YNFKEQ.

As for this clone: A junction end diverges from the germline sequence, so it may reflect a read error. The CDR3 nucleotides read TGTGCTAGCAGCGCGTTACGGACCGGGGAGCTGTTTTTT. This sequence encodes CASSALRTGELFF. This chain links TRBV7-7 with TRBJ2-2; no firm D call. This CDR3 has 13 amino acids. Per the germline V gene, CDR1 is SSHAT and CDR2 is FNYEAQ (reference sequence).